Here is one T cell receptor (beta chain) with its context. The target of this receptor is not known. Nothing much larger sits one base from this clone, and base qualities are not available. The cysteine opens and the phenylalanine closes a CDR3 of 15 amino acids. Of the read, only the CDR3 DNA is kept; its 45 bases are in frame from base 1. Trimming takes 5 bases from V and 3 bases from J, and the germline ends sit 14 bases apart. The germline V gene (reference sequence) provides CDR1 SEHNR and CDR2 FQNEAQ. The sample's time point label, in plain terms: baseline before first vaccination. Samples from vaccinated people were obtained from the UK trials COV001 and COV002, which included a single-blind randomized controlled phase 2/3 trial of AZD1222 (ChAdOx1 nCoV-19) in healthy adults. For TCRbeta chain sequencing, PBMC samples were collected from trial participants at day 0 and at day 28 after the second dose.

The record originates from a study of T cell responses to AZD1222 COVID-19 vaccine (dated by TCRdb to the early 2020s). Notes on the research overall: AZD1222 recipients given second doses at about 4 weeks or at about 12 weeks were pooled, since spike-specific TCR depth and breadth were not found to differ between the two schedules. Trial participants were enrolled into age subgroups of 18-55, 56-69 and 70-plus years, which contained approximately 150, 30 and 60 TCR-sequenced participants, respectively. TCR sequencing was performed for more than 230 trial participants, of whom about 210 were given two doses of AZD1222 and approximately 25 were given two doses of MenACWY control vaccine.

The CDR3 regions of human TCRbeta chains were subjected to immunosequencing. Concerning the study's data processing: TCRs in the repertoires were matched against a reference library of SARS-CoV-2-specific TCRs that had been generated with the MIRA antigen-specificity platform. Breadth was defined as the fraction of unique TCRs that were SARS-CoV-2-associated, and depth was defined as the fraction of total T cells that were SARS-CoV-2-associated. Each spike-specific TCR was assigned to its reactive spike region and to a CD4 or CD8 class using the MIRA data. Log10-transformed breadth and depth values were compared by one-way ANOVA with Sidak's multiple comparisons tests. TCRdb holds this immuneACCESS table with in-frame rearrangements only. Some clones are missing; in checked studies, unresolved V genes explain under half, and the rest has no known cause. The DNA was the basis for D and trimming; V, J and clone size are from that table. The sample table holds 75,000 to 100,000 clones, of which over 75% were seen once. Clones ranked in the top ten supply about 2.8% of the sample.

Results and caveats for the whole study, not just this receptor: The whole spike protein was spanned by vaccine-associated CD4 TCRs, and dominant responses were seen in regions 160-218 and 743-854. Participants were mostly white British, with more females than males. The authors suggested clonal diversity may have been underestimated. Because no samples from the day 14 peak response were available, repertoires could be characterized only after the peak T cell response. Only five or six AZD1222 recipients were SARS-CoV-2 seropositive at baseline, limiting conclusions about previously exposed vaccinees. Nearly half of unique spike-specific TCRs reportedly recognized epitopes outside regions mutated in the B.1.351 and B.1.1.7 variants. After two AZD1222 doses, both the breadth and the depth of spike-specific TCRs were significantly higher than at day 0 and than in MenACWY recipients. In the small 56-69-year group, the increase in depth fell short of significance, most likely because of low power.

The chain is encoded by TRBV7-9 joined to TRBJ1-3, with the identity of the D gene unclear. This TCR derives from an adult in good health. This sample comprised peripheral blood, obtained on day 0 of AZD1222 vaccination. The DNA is TGTGCCAGCAGCCCCAAACAGAGAATTGGAAACACCATATATTTT. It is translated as CASSPKQRIGNTIYF.